A single TCR beta chain is shown here with its context. The data derive from a study of T cell responses to AZD1222 COVID-19 vaccine. Assay used: immunoSEQ multiplex PCR; TCRdb lists only in-frame clones, some missing. The sample lists some 150,000 clones; 92% were seen once. The length of the CDR3 is 17 residues. Per the germline V gene, CDR1 is KGHSH and CDR2 is LQKENI. V dropped 8 bases and J dropped 0; count of bases not matched to a gene: 8. The input for sequencing was peripheral blood, taken 28 days after the second AZD1222 dose. The chain is built from TRBV18 and TRBJ2-1; 12 nucleotides align to TRBD2. The sequence derives from an adult who received the AZD1222 COVID-19 vaccine. DNA for the CDR3: TGTGCCAGCCCTAGGACTAGCGGGATCAGCTCCTACAATGAGCAGTTCTTC. Protein: CASPRTSGISSYNEQFF.